Shown below are 20 T cell receptor beta chains from a single sample sequenced in a study of vaccination effects on CD4 cells after COVID-19. The data were produced by immunoSEQ multiplex PCR, yet TCRdb's version contains in-frame clones alone and is incomplete. Altogether under 60,000 clones are present, more than 65% being singletons, with the ten largest covering about 5%. The antigens of these receptors remain unknown. After more than 8 days in culture, the CD4+ T cells were isolated. Source: CD4+ T cells from PBMCs cultured without peptide, taken before COVID-19 vaccination. The receptors derive from a human donor who received a COVID-19 vaccine.

This chain connects TRBV2 to TRBJ1-4; D remains ambiguous. Trimming shortened V by 0 bases and J by 7 bases, and 3 bases separated the two germline ends. Germline V gene lookup returns CDR1 SNHLY and CDR2 FYNNEI. This CDR3 comprises 12 residues. The CDR3 reads CASSEALEKLFF. As DNA, the CDR3 is TGTGCCAGCAGTGAAGCGCTTGAAAAACTGTTTTTT.

This chain links TRBV19 with TRBJ2-3; no clear D gene. Deletions cut 7 bases from V and 6 bases from J, with 8 bases between. The CDR3 contains 11 residues. Germline V CDR1 and CDR2: LNHDA, SQIVND (reference sequence). The DNA for the CDR3 is TGTGCCAGTACGGTTGGGGATACGCAGTATTTT. It specifies CASTVGDTQYF.

The J gene is TRBJ2-4, the V gene TRBV2, with D maybe TRBD1 (5 bases). The V gene lost 8 bases and the J gene lost 1 base, with 12 bases spanning the gap. The germline CDR1 and CDR2 sequences are SNHLY and FYNNEI. The length of the CDR3 is 14 residues. The CDR3 nucleotides are TGTGCCAGCTGGACACCCGGTGCCAAAAACATTCAGTACTTC. Translation: CASWTPGAKNIQYF.

This rearrangement joins TRBV7-8 to TRBJ1-3, with D possibly being TRBD1 (5 bases). Trimming pared 5 bases from V and 2 bases from J, leaving 13 bases between. This CDR3 has 15 amino acids. The germline CDR1 and CDR2 sequences are SGHVS and FQNEAQ. The DNA of the CDR3 is TGTGCCAGCAGCCCTTCAAGACAGACTGGAAACACCATATATTTT. Encoded protein: CASSPSRQTGNTIYF.

This clone was picked up a small number of times. This chain uses TRBV18 with TRBJ1-1; a weak D match, TRBD1 (5 bases). Germline V gene sequence: CDR1 KGHSH, CDR2 LQKENI. The CDR3 runs to 13 residues. V dropped 4 bases and J dropped 4 bases, with 10 bases sitting between them. CDR3: CASSQGQGTEAFF. Written as DNA, the CDR3 is TGTGCCAGCTCACAGGGGCAGGGCACTGAAGCTTTCTTT.

At least ten counts were recorded for this clone. The chain uses TRBV3-1 (or the pseudogene TRBV3-2) and TRBJ1-1; 7 bases map to TRBD1. The length of the CDR3 is 14 residues. The junction had 4 bases not matched to a gene; V was cut back by 1 base and J by 5 bases. The germline CDR1 and CDR2 sequences are LGHDT and YNNKEL (reference sequence). The CDR3 sequence is CASSQVTGRTEAFF. In DNA, the CDR3 is TGTGCCAGCAGCCAAGTGACAGGGCGGACTGAAGCTTTCTTT.

The chain is built from TRBV12-3 or TRBV12-4 and TRBJ2-1; a weak D match, TRBD2 (6 bases). CDR3 length: 13 amino acids. V lost 4 bases to trimming and J lost 10 bases, with 14 bases between them. CDR3 sequence: CASSSGTPNEQFF. CDR3 DNA: TGTGCCAGCAGTTCTGGGACTCCTAACGAGCAGTTCTTC.

The gene calls are TRBV19 and TRBJ2-2; D is perhaps TRBD2 (5 bases). This CDR3 has 17 residues. The germline V gene encodes CDR1 LNHDA and CDR2 SQIVND (reference sequence). Trimming took off 4 bases at V and 2 bases at J, with 17 bases between the two ends. DNA of the CDR3: TGTGCCAGTAGTAGGGCGCTAGCCACGATTAACACCGGGGAGCTGTTTTTT. It specifies CASSRALATINTGELFF.

This clone showed up just once. This chain connects TRBV30 to TRBJ2-7, with D possibly matching TRBD1 (5 bases). The ends were cut back, 2 bases at V and 3 bases at J, with 14 bases in the middle. This CDR3 is 14 amino acids long. CDR1 is GTSNPN, CDR2 SVGIG, per germline (reference sequence). CDR3 sequence reads: CAWSFQGNLYEQYF. The CDR3 nucleotides are TGTGCCTGGAGTTTTCAGGGAAATCTCTACGAGCAGTACTTC.

V gene TRBV24-1 combines with J gene TRBJ2-3; 8 nucleotides align to TRBD1. Germline-derived CDR1 and CDR2 are KGHDR and SFDVKD. The CDR3 spans 16 residues. The V and J ends lost 11 bases and 1 base, in that order; junction bases with no gene match: 13. CDR3 bases: TGTGCCATGTTTCGGGCCGGGGGACAGGGCACAGATACGCAGTATTTT. Amino acids: CAMFRAGGQGTDTQYF.

V is TRBV7-8 and J is TRBJ2-1; 9 bases map to TRBD2. Germline V gene data show CDR1 as SGHVS and CDR2 as FQNEAQ. CDR3 length equals 19 residues. The ends lost 5 bases at V and 5 bases at J; junction bases unmatched: 19. CDR3 residues: CASSPHLAGGLLSNNEQFF. The CDR3, as DNA: TGTGCCAGCAGCCCCCACCTTGCGGGGGGGCTGTTATCCAACAATGAGCAGTTCTTC.

V is TRBV9 and J is TRBJ1-4; D is possibly TRBD1 (5 bases). The CDR3 runs to 15 residues. V was shortened by 2 bases and J by 0 bases, with 8 bases between the two germline ends. CDR1 is SGDLS and CDR2 is YYNGEE in the germline V gene. The CDR3 sequence is CASSVQGATNEKLFF. In DNA form, the CDR3 reads TGTGCCAGCAGCGTCCAGGGCGCAACTAATGAAAAACTGTTTTTT.

CDR3 DNA: TGTGCCTGGAGGCTGCTAGGGGGGGAGCTGTTTTTT. Protein product: CAWRLLGGELFF. The chain recombines TRBV30 with TRBJ2-2; D not certain. V was cut by 3 bases and J by 8 bases, with 10 bases left in between. CDR3 length equals 12 residues. Germline CDR1 GTSNPN, CDR2 SVGIG (reference sequence).

The chain is built from TRBV27 and TRBJ2-7; TRBD2 matches 12 bases. CDR1 and CDR2 from the germline V gene are MNHEY and SMNVEV (reference sequence). V lost 3 bases, J lost 5 bases, and 17 bases stayed unmatched. There are 19 residues in the CDR3. The CDR3 is CASSFPPSGRAAAYHEQYF. DNA for the CDR3: TGTGCCAGCAGTTTTCCACCTAGCGGGAGGGCCGCGGCATACCACGAGCAGTACTTC.

The rearrangement joins TRBV18 to TRBJ1-1; tentatively, D is TRBD1 (5 bases). CDR1 and CDR2 from the germline V gene are KGHSH and LQKENI. V lost 5 bases and J lost 8, with 12 bases in between. The CDR3 length is 12 residues. The CDR3 coding sequence is TGTGCCAGCTCAATCGGGGGGAAGGAAGCTTTCTTT. This sequence encodes CASSIGGKEAFF.

The chain employs TRBV5-1 and TRBJ2-7; 7 bases agree with TRBD2. This CDR3 has 14 residues. Germline V gene lookup returns CDR1 SGHRS and CDR2 YFSETQ. Unmatched junction bases numbered 8, after V lost 4 bases and J lost 4 bases. Written as DNA, the CDR3 is TGCGCCAGCAGCCCCCGTGGTAGCGGGTACGAGCAGTACTTC. Translation gives CASSPRGSGYEQYF.

The genes are TRBV5-7 and TRBJ2-6; D unclear. TRBV5-7 is an ORF, and what it does is uncertain. Trimming took 6 bases from V and 0 from J, leaving 13 bases between them. The CDR3 has 16 amino acids. This CDR3 reads CASILSPPSGANVLTF. Here the CDR3 DNA reads TGTGCCAGCATCCTCAGCCCCCCCTCTGGGGCCAACGTCCTGACTTTC.

This sequence joins TRBV20-1 and TRBJ2-3; D remains unclear. CDR3 size: 15 residues. Trimming left V 3 bases short and J 0 bases short, with 13 bases between. Germline CDR1 is DFQATT and CDR2 is SNEGSKA (reference sequence). The CDR3: CSASSKRRSTDTQYF. The CDR3 DNA sequence: TGCAGTGCTAGTTCGAAGCGAAGGAGCACAGATACGCAGTATTTT.

This clone was counted only a few times. This chain joins TRBV28 and TRBJ2-1; D is possibly TRBD1 (6 bases). Germline V gives CDR1 MDHEN, CDR2 SYDVKM. CDR3 size: 15 residues. Trimming removed 3 bases at V and 7 bases at J, with 16 bases between. The CDR3 DNA sequence: TGTGCCAGCAGTTTGCAGGCAGGGGCTGGTAATGAGCAGTTCTTC. This sequence encodes CASSLQAGAGNEQFF.

A few counts support this clone. The gene calls are TRBV28 and TRBJ1-5; weak D call: TRBD1 (6 bases). The CDR3 covers 13 residues. Germline values: CDR1 MDHEN, CDR2 SYDVKM. V was shortened by 5 bases and J by 14 bases, with 19 bases between the two germline ends. CDR3: CASSRGTGRLEHF. The CDR3 DNA reads as TGTGCCAGCAGTCGGGGTACAGGGCGCCTAGAGCATTTT.